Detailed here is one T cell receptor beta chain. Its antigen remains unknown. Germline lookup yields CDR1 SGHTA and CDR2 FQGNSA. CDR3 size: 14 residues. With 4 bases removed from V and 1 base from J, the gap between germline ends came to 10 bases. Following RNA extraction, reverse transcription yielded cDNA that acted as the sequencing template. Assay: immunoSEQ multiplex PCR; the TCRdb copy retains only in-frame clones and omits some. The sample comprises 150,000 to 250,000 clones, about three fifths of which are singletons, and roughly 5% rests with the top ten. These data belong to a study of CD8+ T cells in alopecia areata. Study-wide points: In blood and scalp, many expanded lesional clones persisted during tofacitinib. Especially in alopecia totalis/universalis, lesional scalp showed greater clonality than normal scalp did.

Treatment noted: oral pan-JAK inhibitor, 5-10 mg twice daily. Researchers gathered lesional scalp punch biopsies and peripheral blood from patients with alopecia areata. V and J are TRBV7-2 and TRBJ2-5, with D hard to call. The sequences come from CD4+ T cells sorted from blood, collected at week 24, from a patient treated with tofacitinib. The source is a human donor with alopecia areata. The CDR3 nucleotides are TGTGCCAGCAGCTCGAACCCCGTCCAAGAGACCCAGTACTTC. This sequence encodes CASSSNPVQETQYF.